What follows is one T cell receptor beta chain and its context. Antigen specificity is unknown. The sample comes from a study of cytomegalovirus exposure and HLA in healthy donors. Study results and caveats: The study flagged roughly 160 TCR beta chains as cytomegalovirus-associated. As a later analysis revealed, most CMV-associated TCR beta chains appeared HLA-restricted. By HLA locus, TCR association rates varied in a later analysis, with DRB1 showing the most and HLA-C the fewest.

This CDR3 has 12 amino acids. The V end was cut by 5 bases, the J end by 15 bases, with 14 bases between. The germline V gene encodes CDR1 LGHNT and CDR2 FRNRAP. The PCR ran on 60 Vbeta and 13 Jbeta primers. As processed by the authors: Roughly 10 million shared chains were among around 78 million unique TCR beta chains counted in a later analysis. TCRdb keeps only in-frame clones here, not all; method: immunoSEQ multiplex PCR. That table supplies the V and J calls and clone size; D and trimming were determined from the DNA. The sample has roughly 140,000 clones, around 79% seen once. Sequencing was done on a sample of PBMCs. This chain joins TRBV12-5 and TRBJ1-6; a possible D gene is TRBD1 (5 bases). The TCR sequence derives from a man aged 25 to 40 in good health and CMV-seropositive. The CDR3 region is CASGPSARDLHF. CDR3 DNA: TGTGCTAGTGGTCCCTCAGCCAGGGACCTCCACTTT.